Described below is a single T cell receptor beta chain sequence and its context. Its specificity is unknown. The entry originates in a study of graft-versus-host responses after intestinal transplantation. Study-wide context: As for transplant type, recipients had multivisceral, liver-intestinal, or isolated intestinal grafts.

This CDR3 spans 11 amino acids. The V end lost 2 bases, the J end lost 7 bases, and 3 bases lay between the germline ends. Germline loops: CDR1 SGHNT, CDR2 YYREEE (reference sequence). Method: immunoSEQ multiplex PCR; TCRdb's copy keeps in-frame clones and lacks some. The sample has approximately 15,000 clones, approximately 70% seen once. Intraepithelial and lamina propria lymphocytes were released after the graft tissue was processed. Study observations and caveats: GvH clones surfaced in recipient marrow, some emerging earlier in ileum or blood.

The source is a human patient who received an intestinal transplant, so some T cells may come from the graft donor. The rearrangement links TRBV5-4 to TRBJ2-2; D unclear. Sample: ileum tissue, taken around 99 weeks after intestinal transplantation. CDR3 DNA: TGTGCCAGCAGCTTCGGCGGGGAGCTGTTTTTT. It specifies CASSFGGELFF.